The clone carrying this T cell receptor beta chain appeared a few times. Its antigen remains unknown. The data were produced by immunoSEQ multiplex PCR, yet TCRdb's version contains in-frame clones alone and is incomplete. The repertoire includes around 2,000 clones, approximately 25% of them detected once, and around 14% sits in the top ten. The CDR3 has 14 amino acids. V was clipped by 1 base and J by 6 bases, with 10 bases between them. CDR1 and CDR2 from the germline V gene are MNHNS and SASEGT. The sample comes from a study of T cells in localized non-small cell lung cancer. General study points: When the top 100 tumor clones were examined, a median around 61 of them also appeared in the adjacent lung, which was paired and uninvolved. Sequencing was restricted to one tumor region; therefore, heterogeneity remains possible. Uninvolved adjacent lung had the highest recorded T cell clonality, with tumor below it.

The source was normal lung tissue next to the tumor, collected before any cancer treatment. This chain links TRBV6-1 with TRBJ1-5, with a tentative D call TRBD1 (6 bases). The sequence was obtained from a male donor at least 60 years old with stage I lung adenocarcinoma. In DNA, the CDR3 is TGTGCCAGCAGTGAAGATAACAGGGCTCAGCCCCAGCATTTT. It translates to CASSEDNRAQPQHF.